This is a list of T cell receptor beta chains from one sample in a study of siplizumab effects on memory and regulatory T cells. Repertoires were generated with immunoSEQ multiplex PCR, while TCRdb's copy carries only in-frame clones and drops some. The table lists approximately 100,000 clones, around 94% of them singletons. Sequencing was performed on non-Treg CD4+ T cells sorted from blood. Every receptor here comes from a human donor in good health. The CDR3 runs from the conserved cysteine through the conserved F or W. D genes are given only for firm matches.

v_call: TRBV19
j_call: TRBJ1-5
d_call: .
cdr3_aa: CASSISRDGQPQHF
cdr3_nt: TGTGCCAGTAGTATCTCCAGGGATGGTCAGCCCCAGCATTTT

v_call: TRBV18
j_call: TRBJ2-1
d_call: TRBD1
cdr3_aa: CASSPRDRGEQFF
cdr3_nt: TGTGCCAGCTCCCCCCGGGACAGGGGAGAGCAGTTCTTC

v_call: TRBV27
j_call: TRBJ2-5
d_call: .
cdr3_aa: CASSLAPSTVNQETQYF
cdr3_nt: TGTGCCAGCAGTTTAGCTCCTTCGACGGTAAACCAAGAGACCCAGTACTTC

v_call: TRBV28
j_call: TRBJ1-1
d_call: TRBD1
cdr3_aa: CASSRYRTGGNTEAFF
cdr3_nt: TGTGCCAGCAGCCGATACCGGACAGGGGGGAACACTGAAGCTTTCTTT

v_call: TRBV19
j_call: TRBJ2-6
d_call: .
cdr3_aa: CASWLSGANVLTF
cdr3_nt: TGTGCCAGCTGGCTCTCTGGGGCCAACGTCCTGACTTTC

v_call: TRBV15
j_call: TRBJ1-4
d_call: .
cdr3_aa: CATSRARQQNEKLFF
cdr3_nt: TGTGCCACCAGCAGAGCACGGCAGCAGAATGAAAAACTGTTTTTT

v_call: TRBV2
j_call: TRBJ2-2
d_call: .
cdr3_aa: CASRRQQTNTGELFF
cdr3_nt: TGTGCCAGCAGGAGGCAGCAAACGAACACCGGGGAGCTGTTTTTT

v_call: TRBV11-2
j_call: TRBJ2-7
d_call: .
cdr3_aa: CASSPRRDYEQYF
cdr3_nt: TGTGCCAGCAGCCCCCGACGGGACTACGAGCAGTACTTC

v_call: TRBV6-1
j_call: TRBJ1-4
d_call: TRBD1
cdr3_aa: CASSETGQGAEKLFF
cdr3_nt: TGTGCCAGCAGTGAAACTGGACAGGGGGCTGAAAAACTGTTTTTT

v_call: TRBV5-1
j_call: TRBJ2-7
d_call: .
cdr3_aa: CASAGSTYEQYF
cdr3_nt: TGCGCCAGCGCAGGGAGCACCTACGAGCAGTACTTC